This TCR beta chain was observed in a study of blood T cell repertoires in COVID-19. Study-wide context: The United States, Italy and Spain were the sources of the acute and convalescent COVID-19 samples. T cells, B-cell-depleted T cells, or PBMCs supplied cDNA or gDNA.

Original data processing: Amplification of reference gene primers was used by the study to estimate nucleated cell counts. The data were produced by immunoSEQ multiplex PCR, yet TCRdb's version contains in-frame clones alone and is incomplete. Clonal size and the V and J genes are those of that table, whereas D and trimming came from the DNA. The data contain about 100,000 clones, 85% to 90% of them singletons. This CDR3 spans 17 amino acids. Material: peripheral blood. This receptor was identified in a man aged 50 to 59 with active or convalescent COVID-19. This chain joins TRBV12-1 and TRBJ1-6; the DNA was not compared with TRBD1, the D call given in the table. TRBV12-1 has pseudogene status. The CDR3 DNA reads TGTGCCAGCAGCTTTGTACAGGGAAGGGCCTATAATTCACCCCTCCACTTT. It specifies CASSFVQGRAYNSPLHF.